Listed below are T cell receptor beta chains from one sample, sequenced in a study of molecular identifiers for immune sequencing clone quantification. MiXCR was run by TCRdb on the PCR reads, yielding one entry per CDR3 protein. Of about 640,000 distinct CDR3 sequences in the sample, nearly 20% were seen once. The sample comprised naive CD8+ T cells from blood, with Jurkat cell RNA spiked in. Every receptor here comes from a human donor in good health. Some libraries in this study had Jurkat cell RNA spiked in. CDR3s include the opening cysteine and the closing phenylalanine or tryptophan. The D gene is left open where the match is weak. Expanded clones are given a class, and other clones once, few, many or no size at all.

J: TRBJ2-3
V: TRBV4-1
D: TRBD2
size: many
DNA: TGCGCCAGCAGCCTGGGGGTGGGAGGGGAACTCACAGATACGCAGTATTTT
CDR3: CASSLGVGGELTDTQYF

J: TRBJ1-4
V: TRBV7-9
D: -
size: many
DNA: TGTGCCAGCAGCCAGGGACAAACAACTAATGAAAAACTGTTTTTT
CDR3: CASSQGQTTNEKLFF

J: TRBJ2-5
V: TRBV6-1
D: -
size: few
DNA: TGTGCCAGCAGGGCAGGGAAGTGGGAGACCCAGTACTTC
CDR3: CASRAGKWETQYF

J: TRBJ2-2
V: TRBV9
D: TRBD2
size: many
DNA: TGTGCCAGCAGCGCCCGACTAGCGGGGTACATGGGCGGGGAGCTGTTTTTT
CDR3: CASSARLAGYMGGELFF

J: TRBJ2-1
V: TRBV13
D: -
size: -
DNA: TGTGCCAGCAGCTTAGGGCCCCCCGGGAGCTCCTACAATGAGCAGTTCTTC
CDR3: CASSLGPPGSSYNEQFF

J: TRBJ2-7
V: TRBV19
D: TRBD2
size: few
DNA: TGTGCCAGTTCTAGCGGGGACTACTACGAGCAGTACTTC
CDR3: CASSSGDYYEQYF

J: TRBJ2-1
V: TRBV30
D: -
size: many
DNA: TGTGCCTGGAGTGACCGTTACAATGAGCAGTTCTTC
CDR3: CAWSDRYNEQFF

J: TRBJ2-5
V: TRBV28
D: TRBD2
size: many
DNA: TGTGCCAGCAGTTTGGAAGCGGGAGGGCCCGGTGAGACCCAGTACTTC
CDR3: CASSLEAGGPGETQYF

J: TRBJ1-2
V: TRBV13
D: -
size: many
DNA: TGTGCCAGCAGCTTGGGGGGACCCTATGGCTACACCTTC
CDR3: CASSLGGPYGYTF

J: TRBJ2-3
V: TRBV5-1
D: TRBD1
size: many
DNA: TGCGCCAGCCGCTCAAGAGGGCAGGGGGTACAATCGTCCACAGATACGCAGTATTTT
CDR3: CASRSRGQGVQSSTDTQYF

J: TRBJ2-7
V: TRBV2
D: -
size: many
DNA: TGTGCCAGCAGTGAGGGCGACAGGATAAACTTC
CDR3: CASSEGDRINF

J: TRBJ2-7
V: TRBV4-3
D: -
size: many
DNA: TGCGCCAGCAGCCAAGACCGGGGAACTACCTCCTACGAGCAGTACTTC
CDR3: CASSQDRGTTSYEQYF

J: TRBJ2-7
V: TRBV19
D: TRBD1
size: many
DNA: TGTGCCAGTAGTGCGGGACAGGGCCTCTACGAGCAGTACTTC
CDR3: CASSAGQGLYEQYF

J: TRBJ2-1
V: TRBV7-2
D: -
size: many
DNA: TGTGCCAGCAGCTGGAGGGGTGGCTACAATGAGCAGTTCTTC
CDR3: CASSWRGGYNEQFF

J: TRBJ2-3
V: TRBV20-1
D: TRBD2
size: many
DNA: TGCAGTGCAAGCGACCGGGGGGGTACGGAAGATACGCAGTATTTT
CDR3: CSASDRGGTEDTQYF

J: TRBJ2-7
V: TRBV7-9
D: -
size: few
DNA: TGTGCCAGCAGCTTAGGGGGGCGCGTCTCCTACGAGCAGTACTTC
CDR3: CASSLGGRVSYEQYF

J: TRBJ2-3
V: TRBV28
D: -
size: many
DNA: TGTGCCAGCACCACAGGCGGACGGAGCGATACGCAGTATTTT
CDR3: CASTTGGRSDTQYF

J: TRBJ1-1
V: TRBV6-5
D: TRBD1
size: -
DNA: TGTGCCATCAGTTTGGGGACAGGGATGAACACTGAAGCTTTCTTT
CDR3: CAISLGTGMNTEAFF

J: TRBJ2-7
V: TRBV14
D: TRBD2
size: few
DNA: TGTGCCAGCAGCACCCGGACTAGCGGGGGACTCTACGAGCAGTACTTC
CDR3: CASSTRTSGGLYEQYF

J: TRBJ2-2
V: TRBV9
D: -
size: many
DNA: TGTGCCAGCAGCGTAGTGGCAGGGATCACCGGGGAGCTGTTTTTT
CDR3: CASSVVAGITGELFF

J: TRBJ2-3
V: TRBV4-3
D: -
size: few
DNA: TGCGCCAGCAGCCAAGATTTGTGGGCACCAGGTCTCGATACGCAGTATTTT
CDR3: CASSQDLWAPGLDTQYF

J: TRBJ2-7
V: TRBV4-3
D: -
size: many
DNA: TGCGCCAGCAGCCAAGACCCCCCTCCTGGTCCCTACGAGCAGTACTTC
CDR3: CASSQDPPPGPYEQYF

J: TRBJ2-5
V: TRBV12-3/TRBV12-4
D: -
size: many
DNA: TGTGCCAGCAGTTTGAACCAGGGCTGGGTGACCCAGTACTTC
CDR3: CASSLNQGWVTQYF

J: TRBJ1-2
V: TRBV7-9
D: -
size: -
DNA: TGTGCCAGCAGCTCCAGTGGTTATGGCTACACCTTC
CDR3: CASSSSGYGYTF

J: TRBJ2-2
V: TRBV12-3/TRBV12-4
D: -
size: few
DNA: TGTGCCAGCAGTTTTAGGGGCCTTTACACCGGGGAGCTGTTTTTT
CDR3: CASSFRGLYTGELFF

J: TRBJ1-6
V: TRBV7-2
D: -
size: many
DNA: TGTGCCAGCAGCTTAGCCCAGCCCCTCCACTTT
CDR3: CASSLAQPLHF

J: TRBJ1-6
V: TRBV19
D: TRBD1
size: many
DNA: TGTGCCACTGCCTGGACAGGGAGCTATAATTCACCCCTCCACTTT
CDR3: CATAWTGSYNSPLHF

J: TRBJ1-5
V: TRBV20-1
D: TRBD1
size: many
DNA: TGCAGTGCTAGAGATCCGGGACAGGGAGTCGATCAGCCCCAGCATTTT
CDR3: CSARDPGQGVDQPQHF

J: TRBJ1-3
V: TRBV25-1
D: -
size: many
DNA: TGTGCCAGCAGTGATCCGAGACAGGGAAACACCATATATTTT
CDR3: CASSDPRQGNTIYF

J: TRBJ1-1
V: TRBV7-9
D: TRBD1
size: -
DNA: TGTGCCAGCACCGAGGGGGACAGGTCTGAAGCTTTCTTT
CDR3: CASTEGDRSEAFF

J: TRBJ1-5
V: TRBV28
D: -
size: many
DNA: TGTGCCAGCATCATACAGGGATTTAATCAGCCCCAGCATTTT
CDR3: CASIIQGFNQPQHF

J: TRBJ2-2
V: TRBV2
D: -
size: many
DNA: TGTGCCAGCAGTGAAGAGATCCATGGCACCGGGGAGCTGTTTTTT
CDR3: CASSEEIHGTGELFF

J: TRBJ2-1
V: TRBV29-1
D: -
size: many
DNA: TGCAGCGTTGAAGATCTGGCTTGGGACCACTCCTACAATGAGCAGTTCTTC
CDR3: CSVEDLAWDHSYNEQFF

J: TRBJ1-5
V: TRBV5-1
D: -
size: few
DNA: TGCGCCAGCAGCTTGGATCTGATGGATCAGCCCCAGCATTTT
CDR3: CASSLDLMDQPQHF

J: TRBJ1-1
V: TRBV3-1
D: TRBD1
size: many
DNA: TGTGCCAGCAGCAAAACCAACAGGGGACTAAACACTGAAGCTTTCTTT
CDR3: CASSKTNRGLNTEAFF

J: TRBJ2-7
V: TRBV19
D: -
size: -
DNA: TGTGCCACCGCAGGGCACTCGGACGAGCAGTACTTC
CDR3: CATAGHSDEQYF

J: TRBJ2-7
V: TRBV30
D: -
size: many
DNA: TGTGCCTGGAATTGGGGCAGCTCCTACGAGCAGTACTTC
CDR3: CAWNWGSSYEQYF